The clone carrying this T cell receptor beta chain was seen many times. The antigen remains unidentified. The source material, RNA transcripts, was used to amplify TCR beta CDR3 regions. A first-round RT-PCR of the TCR CDR3 used the HTBI primer set. Using its own MiXCR run on the multiplex PCR reads, TCRdb lists one record per CDR3 protein. Among hundreds of thousands of distinct CDR3 sequences, around 14% were seen once, and the ten largest hold 9.2%. Germline CDR1 and CDR2: SGHTA and FQGNSA. The CDR3 spans 15 residues. Trimming pared 5 bases from V and 7 bases from J, leaving 18 bases between. This record comes from a study of T cells in Graves' hyperthyroidism and ophthalmopathy. Overall study context: The blood sample was taken at first diagnosis, before treatment began.

Study-level findings and limits: Most thyroid clonotypes with frequency above 0.001 were detected in blood.

The receptor's source is a woman younger than 35 with Graves' hyperthyroidism. Sequences were obtained from blood. This chain connects TRBV7-2 to TRBJ2-1; D is ambiguous. The CDR3: CASSEAGPTRNEQFF. In nucleotides, the CDR3 is TGTGCCAGCAGCGAAGCCGGGCCTACAAGGAATGAGCAGTTCTTC.